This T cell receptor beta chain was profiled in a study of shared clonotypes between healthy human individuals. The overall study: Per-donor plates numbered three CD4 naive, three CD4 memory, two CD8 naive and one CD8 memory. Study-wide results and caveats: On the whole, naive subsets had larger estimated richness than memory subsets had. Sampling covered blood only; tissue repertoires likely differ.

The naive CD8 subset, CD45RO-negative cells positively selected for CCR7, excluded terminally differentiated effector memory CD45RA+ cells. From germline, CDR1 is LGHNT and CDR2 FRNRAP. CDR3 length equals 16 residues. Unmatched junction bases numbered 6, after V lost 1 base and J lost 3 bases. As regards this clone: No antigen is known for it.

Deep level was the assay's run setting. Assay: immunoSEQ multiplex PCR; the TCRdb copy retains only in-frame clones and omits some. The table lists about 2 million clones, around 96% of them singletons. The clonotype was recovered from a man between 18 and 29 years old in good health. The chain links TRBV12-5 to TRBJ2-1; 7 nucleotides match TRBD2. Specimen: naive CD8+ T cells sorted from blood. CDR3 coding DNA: TGTGCTAGTGGTTTGGCCGTTAGCGGGTACTACAATGAGCAGTTCTTC. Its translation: CASGLAVSGYYNEQFF.